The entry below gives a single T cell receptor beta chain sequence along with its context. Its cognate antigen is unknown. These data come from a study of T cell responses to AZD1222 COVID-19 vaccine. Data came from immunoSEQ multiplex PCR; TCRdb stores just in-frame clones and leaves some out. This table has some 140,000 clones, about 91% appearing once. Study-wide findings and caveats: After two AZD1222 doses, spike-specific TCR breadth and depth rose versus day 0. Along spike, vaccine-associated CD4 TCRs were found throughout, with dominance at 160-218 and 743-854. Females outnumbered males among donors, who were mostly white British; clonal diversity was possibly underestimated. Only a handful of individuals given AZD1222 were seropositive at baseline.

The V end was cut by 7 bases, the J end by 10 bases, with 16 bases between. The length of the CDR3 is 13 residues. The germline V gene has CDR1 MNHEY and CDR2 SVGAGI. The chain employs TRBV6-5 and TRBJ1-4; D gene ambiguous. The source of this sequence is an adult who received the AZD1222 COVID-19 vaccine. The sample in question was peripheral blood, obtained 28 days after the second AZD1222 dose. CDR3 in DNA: TGTGCCAGCAAATTGACCGTGGTGGGAAAACTGTTTTTT. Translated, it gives CASKLTVVGKLFF.